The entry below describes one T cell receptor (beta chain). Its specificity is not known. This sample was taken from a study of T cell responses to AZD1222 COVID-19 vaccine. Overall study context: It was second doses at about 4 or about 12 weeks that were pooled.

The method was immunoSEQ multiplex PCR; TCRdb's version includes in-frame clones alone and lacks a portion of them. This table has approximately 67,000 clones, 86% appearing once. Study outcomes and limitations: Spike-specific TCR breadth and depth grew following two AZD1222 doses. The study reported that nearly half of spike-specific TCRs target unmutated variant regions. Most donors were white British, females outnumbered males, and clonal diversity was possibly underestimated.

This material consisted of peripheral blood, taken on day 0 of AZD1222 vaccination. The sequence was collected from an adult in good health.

The CDR3: CASSPEGSSSYNEQFF. CDR3 nucleotide sequence: TGCGCCAGCAGCCCGGAGGGCTCGAGCTCCTACAATGAGCAGTTCTTC. The chain uses TRBV5-1 and TRBJ2-1; D might be TRBD2 (6 bases). V lost 4 bases and J 0 bases, leaving 14 bases between the germline ends. Germline V gives CDR1 SGHRS, CDR2 YFSETQ. The length of the CDR3 is 16 residues. The entire variable domain, with the rest obtained from reference TRBV5-1 and TRBJ2-1, is as follows: KAGVTQTPRYLIKTRGQQVTLSCSPISGHRSVSWYQQTPGQGLQFLFEYFSETQRNKGNFPGRFSGRQFSNSRSEMNVSTLELGDSALYLCASSPEGSSSYNEQFFGPGTRLTVL.